This T cell receptor beta chain was observed in a study of T cell repertoires in cytomegalovirus infection. In TCRdb, the reads were re-called with MiXCR into one record per CDR3 protein. The table shows 300,000 or so distinct CDR3 sequences, with 9.6% occurring only once. The CDR3 is 15 amino acids. Germline V lookup: CDR1 SQVTM, CDR2 ANQGSEA. V dropped 4 bases and J dropped 1; count of bases not matched to a gene: 8. The sample holds many counts of this clonotype. Its antigen remains unknown. Study observations and caveats: HLA-C-restricted CMV-specific TCR beta clonotypes prevailed in the ex vivo response.

What was sequenced was PBMCs. The sequence came from a human donor in good health (CMV status not recorded). Some clones in this sample may be carry-over from other donors' samples. The chain joins TRBV29-1 to TRBJ2-3; 7 nucleotides match TRBD2. The CDR3 loop reads CSVGGAGEGTDTQYF. The CDR3 region has the DNA TGCAGCGTTGGAGGGGCGGGGGAGGGCACAGATACGCAGTATTTT.